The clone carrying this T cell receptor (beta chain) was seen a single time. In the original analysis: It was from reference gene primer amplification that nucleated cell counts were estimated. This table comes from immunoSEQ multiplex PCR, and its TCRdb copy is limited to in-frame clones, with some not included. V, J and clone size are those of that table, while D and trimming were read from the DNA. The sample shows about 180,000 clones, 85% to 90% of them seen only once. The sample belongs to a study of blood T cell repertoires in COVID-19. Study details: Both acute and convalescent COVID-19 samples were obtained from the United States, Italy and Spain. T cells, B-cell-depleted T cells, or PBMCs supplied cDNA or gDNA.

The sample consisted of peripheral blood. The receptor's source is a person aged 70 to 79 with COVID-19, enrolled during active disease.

CDR3 coding DNA: TGTGCCAGCAGCTTTCAGGGTATTGTTGGTTGGACTGAAGCTTTCTTT. Translated, it gives CASSFQGIVGWTEAFF. The chain has TRBV11-3 and TRBJ1-1, with D perhaps TRBD1 (5 bases). The CDR3 covers 16 residues. CDR1 is SGHNT and CDR2 is YENEEA in the germline V gene. V dropped 3 bases and J dropped 5 bases, with 19 bases sitting between them.